Listed below are T cell receptor beta chains from one sample, sequenced in a study of blood T cell repertoires in COVID-19. Assay: immunoSEQ multiplex PCR; the TCRdb copy retains only in-frame clones and omits some. The sample carries 150,000 or so clones, around 87% recorded once. Sequenced: peripheral blood. The receptors were sampled from a man older than 75 with acute or convalescent COVID-19. Each CDR3 is given with its conserved first and last residue. Each record gives: J gene, D gene, V gene, clone size, CDR3 protein, CDR3 DNA. The D gene is left open where the match is weak. Rows give clone size only sometimes, using once, few, many, or a class for an expanded clone.

>TRBJ2-1|TRBD2|TRBV6-1|NA
CASSELAGLDEQFF
TGTGCCAGCAGTGAATTAGCGGGATTGGATGAGCAGTTCTTC
>TRBJ2-7|NA|TRBV3-1/TRBV3-2|NA
CASSLKGGYEQYF
TGTGCCAGCAGCCTCAAAGGGGGCTACGAGCAGTACTTC
>TRBJ2-7|TRBD2|TRBV27|NA
CASRRLASTYEQYF
TGTGCCAGCAGGAGACTAGCGAGTACCTACGAGCAGTACTTC
>TRBJ1-4|NA|TRBV4-1|NA
CASSQDRLPAHF
TGCGCCAGCAGCCAAGACCGACTCCCCGCACATTTT
>TRBJ2-7|NA|TRBV28|NA
CASNKSGYEQYF
TGTGCCAGCAACAAGTCTGGCTACGAGCAGTACTTC
>TRBJ2-5|NA|TRBV18|once
CASSPAEETQYF
TGTGCCAGCTCACCTGCGGAGGAGACCCAGTACTTC
>TRBJ2-1|TRBD1|TRBV7-2|NA
CASSLDGTGPYNEQFF
TGTGCCAGCAGCTTAGACGGGACAGGGCCCTACAATGAGCAGTTCTTC
>TRBJ2-5|TRBD2|TRBV7-8|NA
CASSLGLAGIQETQYF
TGTGCCAGCAGCTTAGGGCTAGCGGGAATACAAGAGACCCAGTACTTC
>TRBJ1-1|NA|TRBV19|NA
CASSIPAVMNTEAFF
TGTGCCAGTAGTATCCCCGCAGTCATGAACACTGAAGCTTTCTTT
>TRBJ2-3|TRBD1|TRBV28|NA
CASSSGTGGLGIPTDTQYF
TGTGCCAGCAGTTCCGGGACAGGGGGCTTAGGGATCCCCACAGATACGCAGTATTTT
>TRBJ1-3|NA|TRBV18|few
CASSTDSSNTIYF
TGTGCCAGCTCAACCGACAGTTCAAACACCATATATTTT
>TRBJ2-7|TRBD2|TRBV3-1/TRBV3-2|once
CASSQAGLAGGSEQYF
TGTGCCAGCAGCCAAGCCGGACTAGCGGGAGGCTCCGAGCAGTACTTC
>TRBJ2-1|TRBD1|TRBV4-1|NA
CASSQDLGRGMGRFF
TGCGCCAGCAGCCAAGATCTGGGCAGGGGGATGGGGAGGTTCTTC
>TRBJ1-4|NA|TRBV3-1/TRBV3-2|NA
CASSQVQGGNEKLFF
TGTGCCAGCAGCCAAGTCCAGGGAGGAAATGAAAAACTGTTTTTT
>TRBJ2-4|TRBD2|TRBV7-9|NA
CASSFSLGGRSGRIQYF
TGTGCCAGCAGCTTCTCATTGGGCGGGAGGTCTGGGCGCATTCAGTACTTC
>TRBJ1-2|NA|TRBV28|NA
CASSLSTELYGYTF
TGTGCCAGCAGTTTATCGACAGAGCTATATGGCTACACCTTC
>TRBJ1-5|NA|TRBV11-2|NA
CASSQSGGQGGQPQHF
TGTGCCAGCAGCCAATCGGGTGGGCAGGGCGGTCAGCCCCAGCATTTT
>TRBJ1-1|TRBD1|TRBV9|NA
CASSATGVDTEAFF
TGTGCCAGCAGCGCAACAGGGGTGGACACTGAAGCTTTCTTT
>TRBJ1-4|TRBD1|TRBV3-1/TRBV3-2|NA
CASSQGQTGQLFF
TGTGCCAGCAGCCAAGGCCAGACAGGGCAACTGTTTTTT
>TRBJ2-7|TRBD2|TRBV6-5|NA
CASSPRRGGYEQYF
TGTGCCAGCAGTCCCCGGAGGGGAGGGTACGAGCAGTACTTC
>TRBJ2-2|TRBD2|TRBV19|NA
CASSRIGGGARNTGELFF
TGTGCCAGTAGCCGAATTGGGGGAGGGGCTCGGAACACCGGGGAGCTGTTTTTT
>TRBJ1-1|TRBD1|TRBV3-1/TRBV3-2|NA
CASSQDDRGTEAFF
TGTGCCAGCAGCCAAGATGACAGGGGGACTGAAGCTTTCTTT
>TRBJ2-5|NA|TRBV6-5|once
CASSSVDTQETQYF
TGTGCCAGCAGTTCCGTAGACACTCAAGAGACCCAGTACTTC
>TRBJ2-3|NA|TRBV9|NA
CASSGSGTDTQYF
TGTGCCAGCAGCGGTAGCGGCACAGATACGCAGTATTTT
>TRBJ1-1|NA|TRBV2|NA
CASSEIGGDTEAFF
TGTGCCAGCAGTGAAATAGGGGGGGACACTGAAGCTTTCTTT
>TRBJ1-3|NA|TRBV30|NA
CAWSVPGVSSGNTIYF
TGTGCCTGGAGTGTACCAGGGGTGAGCTCTGGAAACACCATATATTTT